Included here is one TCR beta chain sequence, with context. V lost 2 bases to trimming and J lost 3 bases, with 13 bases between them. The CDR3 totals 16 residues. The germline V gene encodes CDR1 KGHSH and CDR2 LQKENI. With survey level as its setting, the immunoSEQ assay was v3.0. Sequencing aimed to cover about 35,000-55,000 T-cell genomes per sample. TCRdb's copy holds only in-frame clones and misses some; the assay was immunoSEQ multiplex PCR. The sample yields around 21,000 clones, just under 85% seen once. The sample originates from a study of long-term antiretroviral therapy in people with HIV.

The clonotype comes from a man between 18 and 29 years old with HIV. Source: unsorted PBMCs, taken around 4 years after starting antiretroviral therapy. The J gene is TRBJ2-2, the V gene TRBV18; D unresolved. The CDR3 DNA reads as TGTGCCAGCTCACCAAAGGCAGTTACCGACACCGGGGAGCTGTTTTTT. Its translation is CASSPKAVTDTGELFF. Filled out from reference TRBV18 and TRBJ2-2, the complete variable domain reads NAGVMQNPRHLVRRRGQEARLRCSPMKGHSHVYWYRQLPEEGLKFMVYLQKENIIDESGMPKERFSAEFPKEGPSILRIQQVVRGDSAAYFCASSPKAVTDTGELFFGEGSRLTVL.